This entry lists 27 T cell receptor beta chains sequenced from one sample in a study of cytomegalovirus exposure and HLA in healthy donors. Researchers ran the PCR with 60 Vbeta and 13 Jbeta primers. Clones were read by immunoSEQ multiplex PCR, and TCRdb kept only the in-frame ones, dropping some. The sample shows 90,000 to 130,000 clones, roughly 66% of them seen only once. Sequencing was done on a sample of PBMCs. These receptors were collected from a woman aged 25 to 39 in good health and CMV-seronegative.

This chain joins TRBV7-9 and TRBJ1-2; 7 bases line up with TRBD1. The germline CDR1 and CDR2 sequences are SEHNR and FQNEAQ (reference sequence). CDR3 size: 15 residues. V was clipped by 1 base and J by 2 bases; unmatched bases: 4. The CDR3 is CASSLDPGGNYGYTF. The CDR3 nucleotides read TGTGCCAGCAGCTTAGACCCAGGGGGGAACTATGGCTACACCTTC.

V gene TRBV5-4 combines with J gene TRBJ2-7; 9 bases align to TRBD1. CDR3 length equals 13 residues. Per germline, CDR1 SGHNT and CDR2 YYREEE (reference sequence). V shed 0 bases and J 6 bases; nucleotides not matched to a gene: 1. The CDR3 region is CASSLETGGEQYF. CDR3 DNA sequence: TGTGCCAGCAGCTTGGAGACAGGGGGCGAGCAGTACTTC.

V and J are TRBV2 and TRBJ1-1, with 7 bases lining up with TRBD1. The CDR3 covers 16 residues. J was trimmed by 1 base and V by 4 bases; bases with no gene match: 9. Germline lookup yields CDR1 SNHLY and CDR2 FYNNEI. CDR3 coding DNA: TGTGCCAGCAGTGTCCCGGGACAGACAACGAACACTGAAGCTTTCTTT. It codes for CASSVPGQTTNTEAFF. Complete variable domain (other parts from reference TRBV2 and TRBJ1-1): EPEVTQTPSHQVTQMGQEVILRCVPISNHLYFYWYRQILGQKVEFLVSFYNNEISEKSEIFDDQFSVERPDGSNFTLKIRSTKLEDSAMYFCASSVPGQTTNTEAFFGQGTRLTVV.

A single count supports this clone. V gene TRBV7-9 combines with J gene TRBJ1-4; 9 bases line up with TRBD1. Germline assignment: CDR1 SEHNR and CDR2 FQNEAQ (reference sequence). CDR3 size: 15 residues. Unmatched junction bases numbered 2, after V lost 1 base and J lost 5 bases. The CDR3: CASSLEGTGNEKLFF. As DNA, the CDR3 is TGTGCCAGCAGCTTAGAAGGGACAGGGAATGAAAAACTGTTTTTT.

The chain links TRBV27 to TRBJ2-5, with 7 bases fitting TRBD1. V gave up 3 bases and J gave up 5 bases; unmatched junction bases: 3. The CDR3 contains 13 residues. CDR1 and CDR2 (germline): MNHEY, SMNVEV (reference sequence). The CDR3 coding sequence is TGTGCCAGCAGTTTGACAGGGCGGGAGACCCAGTACTTC. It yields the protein CASSLTGRETQYF.

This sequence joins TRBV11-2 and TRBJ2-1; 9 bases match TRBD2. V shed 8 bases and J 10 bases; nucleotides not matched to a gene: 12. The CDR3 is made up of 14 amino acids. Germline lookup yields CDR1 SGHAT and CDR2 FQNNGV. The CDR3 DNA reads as TGTGCCAGCGGGGGTATAGCGGGAGTCAACGAGCAGTTCTTC. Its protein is CASGGIAGVNEQFF.

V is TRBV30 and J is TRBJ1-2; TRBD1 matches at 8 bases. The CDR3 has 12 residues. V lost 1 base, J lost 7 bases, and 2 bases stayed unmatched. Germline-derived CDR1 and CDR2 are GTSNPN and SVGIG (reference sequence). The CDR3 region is CAWSGGQGGYTF. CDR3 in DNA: TGTGCCTGGAGTGGAGGACAGGGTGGCTACACCTTC.

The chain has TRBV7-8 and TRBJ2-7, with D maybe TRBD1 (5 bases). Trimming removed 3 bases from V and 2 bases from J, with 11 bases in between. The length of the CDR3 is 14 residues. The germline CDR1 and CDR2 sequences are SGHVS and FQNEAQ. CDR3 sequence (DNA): TGTGCCAGCAGCTTGACAGAGTTACCCTACGAGCAGTACTTC. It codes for CASSLTELPYEQYF.

The CDR3 bases are TGTGCCAGCGGCGGGGGATCCTACGAGCAGTACTTC. The encoded protein is CASGGGSYEQYF. The rearrangement links TRBV28 to TRBJ2-7, with 7 bases lining up with TRBD2. Per germline, CDR1 MDHEN and CDR2 SYDVKM. CDR3 length: 12 amino acids. Trimming cost V 8 bases and J 1 base; bases outside gene matches: 2.

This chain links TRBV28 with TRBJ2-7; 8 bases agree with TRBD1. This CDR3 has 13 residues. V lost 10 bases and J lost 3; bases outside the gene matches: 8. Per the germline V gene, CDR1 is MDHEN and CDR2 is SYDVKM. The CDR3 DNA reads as TGTGCCACGCAGCGACAGGGGATCTACGAGCAGTACTTC. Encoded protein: CATQRQGIYEQYF.

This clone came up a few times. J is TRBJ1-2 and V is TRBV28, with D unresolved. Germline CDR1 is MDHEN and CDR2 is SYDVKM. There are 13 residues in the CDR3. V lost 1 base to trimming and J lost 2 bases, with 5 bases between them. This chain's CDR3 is CASSLSRNYGYTF. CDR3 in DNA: TGTGCCAGCAGTTTATCCAGGAACTATGGCTACACCTTC.

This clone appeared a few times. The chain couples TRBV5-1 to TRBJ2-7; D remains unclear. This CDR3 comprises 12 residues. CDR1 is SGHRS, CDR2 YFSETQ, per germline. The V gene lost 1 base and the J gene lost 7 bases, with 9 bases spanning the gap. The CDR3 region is CASSLSEWEQYF. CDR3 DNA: TGCGCCAGCAGCTTGTCAGAATGGGAGCAGTACTTC. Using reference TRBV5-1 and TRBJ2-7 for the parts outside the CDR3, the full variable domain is KAGVTQTPRYLIKTRGQQVTLSCSPISGHRSVSWYQQTPGQGLQFLFEYFSETQRNKGNFPGRFSGRQFSNSRSEMNVSTLELGDSALYLCASSLSEWEQYFGPGTRLTVT.

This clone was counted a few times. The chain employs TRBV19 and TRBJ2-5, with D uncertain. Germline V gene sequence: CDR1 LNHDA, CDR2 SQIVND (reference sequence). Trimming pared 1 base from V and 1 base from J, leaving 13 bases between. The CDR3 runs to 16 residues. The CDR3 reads CASSIVQTLIQETQYF. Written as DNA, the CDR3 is TGTGCCAGTAGTATAGTACAGACCCTCATCCAAGAGACCCAGTACTTC.

The CDR3 is CASSRQSGMGTDTQYF. As DNA, the CDR3 is TGTGCCAGCAGCCGCCAGTCCGGGATGGGCACAGATACGCAGTATTTT. The chain links TRBV7-2 to TRBJ2-3; D possibly corresponds to TRBD2 (5 bases). CDR1 SGHTA and CDR2 FQGNSA come from the germline V gene. The germline V and J ends were trimmed by 5 bases and 1 base, with 16 bases remaining between them. The CDR3 consists of 16 residues.

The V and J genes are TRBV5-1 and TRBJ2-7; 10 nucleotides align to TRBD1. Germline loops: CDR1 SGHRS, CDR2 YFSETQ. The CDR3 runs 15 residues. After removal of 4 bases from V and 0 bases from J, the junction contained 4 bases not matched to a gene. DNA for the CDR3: TGCGCCAGCAGCGGGACAGGGGACCTCTCCTACGAGCAGTACTTC. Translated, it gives CASSGTGDLSYEQYF.

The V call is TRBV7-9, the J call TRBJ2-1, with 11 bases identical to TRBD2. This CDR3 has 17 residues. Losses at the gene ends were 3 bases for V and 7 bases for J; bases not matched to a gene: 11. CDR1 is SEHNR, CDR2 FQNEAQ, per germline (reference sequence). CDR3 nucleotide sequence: TGTGCCAGCAGCTTGGGACTAGCGGACTACCTGGCGAATGAGCAGTTCTTC. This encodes CASSLGLADYLANEQFF.

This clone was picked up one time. CDR3 sequence reads: CASSRAGASHNEQFF. CDR3 in DNA: TGCGCCAGCAGCCGCGCGGGAGCGAGCCACAATGAGCAGTTCTTC. The chain links TRBV5-1 to TRBJ2-1, with 7 bases identical to TRBD2. The CDR3 runs to 15 residues. The junction had 9 bases not matched to a gene; V was cut back by 4 bases and J by 5 bases. Germline V CDR1 and CDR2: SGHRS, YFSETQ.

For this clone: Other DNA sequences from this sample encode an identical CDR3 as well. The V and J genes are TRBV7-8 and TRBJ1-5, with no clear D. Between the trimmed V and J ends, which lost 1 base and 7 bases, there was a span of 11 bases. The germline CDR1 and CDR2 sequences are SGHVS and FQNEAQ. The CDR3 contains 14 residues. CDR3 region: CASSLGEGDQPQHF. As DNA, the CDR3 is TGTGCCAGCAGCTTAGGAGAGGGAGACCAGCCCCAGCATTTT.

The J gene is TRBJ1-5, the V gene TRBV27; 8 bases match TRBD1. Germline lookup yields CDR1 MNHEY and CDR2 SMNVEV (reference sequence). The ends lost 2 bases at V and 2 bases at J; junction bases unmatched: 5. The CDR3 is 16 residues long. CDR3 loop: CASSLSVTGGNQPQHF. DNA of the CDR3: TGTGCCAGCAGTTTAAGCGTGACAGGGGGCAATCAGCCCCAGCATTTT.

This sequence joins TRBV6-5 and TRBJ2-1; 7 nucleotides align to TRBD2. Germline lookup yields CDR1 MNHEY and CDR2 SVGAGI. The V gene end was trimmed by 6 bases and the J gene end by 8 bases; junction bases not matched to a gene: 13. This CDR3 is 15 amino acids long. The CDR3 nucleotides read TGTGCCAGCAGACCACCCACTACTAGCGTGGATGAGCAGTTCTTC. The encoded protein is CASRPPTTSVDEQFF.

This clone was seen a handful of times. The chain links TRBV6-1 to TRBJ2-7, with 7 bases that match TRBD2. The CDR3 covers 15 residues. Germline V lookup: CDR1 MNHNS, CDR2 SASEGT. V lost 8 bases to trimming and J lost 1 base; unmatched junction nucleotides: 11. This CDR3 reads CASGSPSGSSYEQYF. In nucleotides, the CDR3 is TGTGCCAGCGGTTCTCCTAGCGGCTCTTCCTACGAGCAGTACTTC.

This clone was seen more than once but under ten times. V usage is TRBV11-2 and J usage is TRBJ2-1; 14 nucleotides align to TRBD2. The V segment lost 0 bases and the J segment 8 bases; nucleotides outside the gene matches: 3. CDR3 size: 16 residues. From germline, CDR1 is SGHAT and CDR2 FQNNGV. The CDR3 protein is CASSLEGTSGSDEQFF. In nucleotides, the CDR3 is TGTGCCAGCAGCTTAGAAGGGACTAGCGGGAGCGATGAGCAGTTCTTC.

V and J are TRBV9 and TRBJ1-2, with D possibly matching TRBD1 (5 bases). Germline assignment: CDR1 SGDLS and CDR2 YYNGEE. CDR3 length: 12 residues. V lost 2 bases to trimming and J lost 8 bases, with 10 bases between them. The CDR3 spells CASSVSGLGYTF. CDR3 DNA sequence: TGTGCCAGCAGCGTGTCAGGGCTAGGCTACACCTTC.

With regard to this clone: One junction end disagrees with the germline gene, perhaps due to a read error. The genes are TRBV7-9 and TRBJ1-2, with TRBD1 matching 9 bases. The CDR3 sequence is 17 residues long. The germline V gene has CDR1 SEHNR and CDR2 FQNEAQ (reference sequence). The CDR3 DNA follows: TGTTCCAGCAGCACTTCGACCGGGACAGGGTATGTCTATGGCTACACCTTC. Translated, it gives CSSSTSTGTGYVYGYTF.

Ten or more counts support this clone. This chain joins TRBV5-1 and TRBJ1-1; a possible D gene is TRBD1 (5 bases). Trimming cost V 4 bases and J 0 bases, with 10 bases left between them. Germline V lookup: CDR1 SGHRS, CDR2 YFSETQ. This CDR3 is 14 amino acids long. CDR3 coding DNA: TGCGCCAGCAGCGTTGGACAACTGAACACTGAAGCTTTCTTT. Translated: CASSVGQLNTEAFF. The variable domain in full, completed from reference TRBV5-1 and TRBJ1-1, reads KAGVTQTPRYLIKTRGQQVTLSCSPISGHRSVSWYQQTPGQGLQFLFEYFSETQRNKGNFPGRFSGRQFSNSRSEMNVSTLELGDSALYLCASSVGQLNTEAFFGQGTRLTVV.

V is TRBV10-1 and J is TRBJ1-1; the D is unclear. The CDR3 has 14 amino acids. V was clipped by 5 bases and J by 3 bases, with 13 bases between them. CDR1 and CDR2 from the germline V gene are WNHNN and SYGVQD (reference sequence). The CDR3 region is CASSTDRDYTEAFF. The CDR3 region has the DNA TGCGCCAGCAGTACCGACCGAGACTACACTGAAGCTTTCTTT.

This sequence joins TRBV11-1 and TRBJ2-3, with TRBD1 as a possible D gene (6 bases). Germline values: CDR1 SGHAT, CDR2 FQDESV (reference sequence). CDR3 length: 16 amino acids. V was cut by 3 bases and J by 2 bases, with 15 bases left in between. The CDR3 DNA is TGTGCCAGCAGCTTGACAGGTCTCCGATCCACAGATACGCAGTATTTT. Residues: CASSLTGLRSTDTQYF.